Listed here are 2 T cell receptor beta chains from one sample, sequenced in a study of T cell repertoires in cytomegalovirus infection. From the reads, TCRdb called clonotypes with MiXCR, one entry per CDR3 protein. The sample contains around 320,000 distinct CDR3 sequences, 9.5% of which appear only once. The specimen was PBMCs. The receptor set was obtained from a human donor in good health (CMV status not recorded). Some clones in this sample may be carry-over from other donors' samples.

This clonotype was seen a few times. The gene calls are TRBV12-3 or TRBV12-4 and TRBJ2-7, with TRBD2 matching over 9 bases. J lost 3 bases, V lost 2 bases, and 2 bases had no gene match. The CDR3 length is 14 residues. The CDR3 loop reads CASSLLREGYEQYF. CDR3 nucleotides: TGTGCCAGCAGTTTACTGCGGGAGGGCTACGAGCAGTACTTC.

The sample holds many counts of this clonotype. V gene TRBV12-3 or TRBV12-4 combines with J gene TRBJ1-1, with D perhaps TRBD1 (6 bases). CDR3 size: 12 residues. The V end was cut by 5 bases, the J end by 4 bases, with 8 bases between. The CDR3 region has the DNA TGTGCCAGCAGTCGCAGGGGCACTGAAGCTTTCTTT. Translation gives CASSRRGTEAFF.